This T cell receptor (beta chain) was observed in a study of cytomegalovirus exposure and HLA in healthy donors. Study findings and constraints: The classifier, whose performance was assessed in both the original and validation cohorts, reportedly diagnosed cytomegalovirus status with high specificity and sensitivity.

On this clone: Its antigen is not known.

Profiling relied on immunoSEQ multiplex PCR, and the TCRdb table lists in-frame clones only, not all of them. The repertoire holds 250,000 to 300,000 clones, with roughly 90% as singletons. Separate from the approximately 670-subject first cohort, the 120-subject validation cohort was the one that the donors belonged to. CDR1 and CDR2 from the germline V gene are MDHEN and SYDVKM. This CDR3 is 14 amino acids long. Trimming at V came to 6 bases and at J to 5 bases, leaving 10 bases not matched to a gene. The receptor comes from a woman younger than 35 in good health and CMV-seronegative. The source material was PBMCs. The rearrangement uses TRBV28 and TRBJ2-7; 7 bases are shared with TRBD2. The CDR3 here is CASSTPAGVNEQYV. CDR3 bases: TGTGCCAGCAGCACCCCCGCGGGGGTGAACGAGCAGTACGTC.